The 12 T cell receptor beta chains below come from one sample, sequenced in a study of blood T cell repertoires in COVID-19. Generated by immunoSEQ multiplex PCR, the TCRdb table keeps only in-frame clones and is missing some. The sample records over 75,000 clones, more than 60% being singletons. What was sequenced was peripheral blood. These receptors were taken from a human donor in a cohort sampled during active COVID-19.

The genes are TRBV29-1 and TRBJ2-1; tentatively, D is TRBD2 (6 bases). Germline V gene data show CDR1 as SQVTM and CDR2 as ANQGSEA. With 4 bases removed from V and 8 bases from J, the gap between germline ends came to 18 bases. The CDR3 is 14 amino acids. The DNA of the CDR3 is TGCAGCGTTGCGGACCAACCGGCTAGCGATGAGCAGTTCTTC. Amino acids: CSVADQPASDEQFF.

CDR3 nucleotide sequence: TGTGCCAGCAGCTCAGACAGAAACTCCTACGAGCAGTACTTC. Protein sequence: CASSSDRNSYEQYF. The chain combines TRBV7-9 with TRBJ2-7, with D possibly TRBD1 on 5 matching bases. V was pared by 4 bases and J by 0 bases, with 10 bases between. Per the germline V gene, CDR1 is SEHNR and CDR2 is FQNEAQ (reference sequence). The CDR3 covers 14 residues.

V is TRBV7-2 and J is TRBJ2-2; no firm D call. This CDR3 is built from 14 residues. Germline CDR1 reads SGHTA; CDR2 reads FQGNSA. Trimming took 0 bases from V and 6 from J, leaving 8 bases between them. CDR3: CASSLAPPAGELFF. The CDR3 coding sequence is TGTGCCAGCAGCTTAGCTCCTCCGGCCGGGGAGCTGTTTTTT.

The chain carries TRBV7-9 and TRBJ2-2; 9 bases agree with TRBD2. V lost 5 bases to trimming and J lost 2 bases; unmatched junction nucleotides: 9. This CDR3 region has 17 residues. CDR1 is SEHNR and CDR2 is FQNEAQ in the germline V gene (reference sequence). This CDR3 reads CASSPWQAGGNTGELFF. The CDR3 region has the DNA TGTGCCAGCAGCCCCTGGCAAGCGGGGGGCAACACCGGGGAGCTGTTTTTT.

The genes are TRBV29-1 and TRBJ2-5, with 9 bases lining up with TRBD2. V trimming: 4 bases; J trimming: 4 bases; junction bases outside the gene matches: 7. The CDR3 is 14 amino acids. The germline V gene has CDR1 SQVTM and CDR2 ANQGSEA. In DNA form, the CDR3 reads TGCAGCGTTGTTCTAGCGGGACAAGGAGAGACCCAGTACTTC. This gives the protein CSVVLAGQGETQYF.

V and J are TRBV5-1 and TRBJ1-2, with D perhaps matching TRBD1 (6 bases). CDR3 length: 14 residues. CDR1 SGHRS and CDR2 YFSETQ come from the germline V gene. V was clipped by 3 bases and J by 4 bases, with 13 bases between them. CDR3 sequence: CASSSQTGIYGYTF. CDR3 nucleotide sequence: TGCGCCAGCAGCTCACAGACAGGCATCTATGGCTACACCTTC.

The J gene is TRBJ1-2, the V gene TRBV14, with D perhaps matching TRBD1 (5 bases). V shed 3 bases and J shed 1 base, with 12 bases lying between them. The CDR3 runs to 15 residues. Germline lookup yields CDR1 SGHDN and CDR2 FVKESK. The CDR3 region is CASSHTTESNYGYTF. CDR3 nucleotide sequence: TGTGCCAGCAGCCATACGACAGAAAGTAACTATGGCTACACCTTC.

The chain joins TRBV11-2 to TRBJ2-7, with 10 bases fitting TRBD2. Losses at the gene ends were 5 bases for V and 0 bases for J; bases not matched to a gene: 10. Germline loops: CDR1 SGHAT, CDR2 FQNNGV. This CDR3 is built from 17 residues. The CDR3 DNA is TGTGCCAGCAGCGCGGTAGCGGGGGGCTATAGCTCCTACGAGCAGTACTTC. It codes for CASSAVAGGYSSYEQYF.

The chain recombines TRBV2 with TRBJ2-2; D remains unclear. From germline, CDR1 is SNHLY and CDR2 FYNNEI. This CDR3 contains 14 residues. Trimming took 4 bases from V and 5 from J, leaving 11 bases between them. CDR3 protein: CASSGAGTTGELFF. DNA for the CDR3: TGTGCCAGCAGTGGGGCAGGAACTACCGGGGAGCTGTTTTTT.

The chain recombines TRBV9 with TRBJ2-2, with D possibly being TRBD2 (6 bases). Germline CDR1 and CDR2: SGDLS and YYNGEE. CDR3 size: 15 residues. V was shortened by 4 bases and J by 7 bases, with 17 bases between the two germline ends. The chain's CDR3 is CASSPRGAEGGELFF. CDR3 bases: TGTGCCAGCAGCCCCCGCGGGGCCGAGGGCGGGGAGCTGTTTTTT.

The V and J genes are TRBV10-3 and TRBJ2-3; possibly TRBD1 for D (5 bases). V dropped 5 bases and J dropped 1 base, with 7 bases sitting between them. CDR1 is ENHRY, CDR2 SYGVKD, per germline. The CDR3 covers 13 residues. The CDR3 DNA reads TGTGCCATCAGTATGGGGCGCACAGATACGCAGTATTTT. Translated, it gives CAISMGRTDTQYF.

This chain links TRBV5-1 with TRBJ2-2; TRBD1 aligns across 7 bases. The CDR3 is made up of 15 amino acids. CDR1 and CDR2 (germline): SGHRS, YFSETQ. V lost 4 bases, J lost 6 bases, and 9 bases stayed unmatched. The CDR3 spells CASSTTGLISGELFF. The DNA for the CDR3 is TGCGCCAGCAGCACGACAGGGTTGATTTCCGGGGAGCTGTTTTTT.